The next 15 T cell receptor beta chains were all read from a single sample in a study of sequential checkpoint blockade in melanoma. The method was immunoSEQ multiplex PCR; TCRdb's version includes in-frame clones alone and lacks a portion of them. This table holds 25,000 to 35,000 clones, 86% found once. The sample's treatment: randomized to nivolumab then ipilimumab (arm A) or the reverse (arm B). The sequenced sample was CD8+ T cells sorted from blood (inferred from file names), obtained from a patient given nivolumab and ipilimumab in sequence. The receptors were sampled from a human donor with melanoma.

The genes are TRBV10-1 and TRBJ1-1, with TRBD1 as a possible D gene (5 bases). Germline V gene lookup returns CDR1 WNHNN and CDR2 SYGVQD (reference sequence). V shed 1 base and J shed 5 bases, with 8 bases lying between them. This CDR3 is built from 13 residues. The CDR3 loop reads CASSEFGGTEAFF. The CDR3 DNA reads TGCGCCAGCAGTGAGTTCGGGGGAACTGAAGCTTTCTTT.

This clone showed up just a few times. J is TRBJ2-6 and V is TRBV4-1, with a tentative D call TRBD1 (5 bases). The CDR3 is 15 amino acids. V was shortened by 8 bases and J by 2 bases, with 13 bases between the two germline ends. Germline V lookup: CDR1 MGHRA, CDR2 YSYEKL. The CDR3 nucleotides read TGCGCCAGCGGAAGGTCAGGGACTGGGGCCAACGTCCTGACTTTC. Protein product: CASGRSGTGANVLTF.

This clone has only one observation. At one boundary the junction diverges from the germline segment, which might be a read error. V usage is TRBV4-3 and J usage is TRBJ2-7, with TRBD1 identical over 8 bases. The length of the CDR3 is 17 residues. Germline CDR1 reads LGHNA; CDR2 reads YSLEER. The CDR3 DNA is TGCGCCAACAGCCAAGCAACTACAGGGGGTGGCTACTACGAGCAGTACTTC. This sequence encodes CANSQATTGGGYYEQYF.

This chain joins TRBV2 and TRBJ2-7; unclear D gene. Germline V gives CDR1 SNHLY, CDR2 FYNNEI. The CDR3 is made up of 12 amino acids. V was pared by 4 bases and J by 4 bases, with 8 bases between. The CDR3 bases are TGTGCCAGCAGTGTTATGTCTTACGAGCAGTACTTC. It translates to CASSVMSYEQYF.

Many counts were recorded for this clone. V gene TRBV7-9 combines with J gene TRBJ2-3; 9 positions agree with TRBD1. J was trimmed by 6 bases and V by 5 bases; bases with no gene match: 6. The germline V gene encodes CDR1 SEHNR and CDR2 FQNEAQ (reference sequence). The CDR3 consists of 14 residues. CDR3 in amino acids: CASSPLGQGDTQYF. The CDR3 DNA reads TGTGCCAGCAGCCCTCTCGGACAGGGGGATACGCAGTATTTT. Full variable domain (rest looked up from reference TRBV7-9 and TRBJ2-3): DTGVSQNPRHKITKRGQNVTFRCDPISEHNRLYWYRQTLGQGPEFLTYFQNEAQLEKSRLLSDRFSAERPKGSFSTLEIQRTEQGDSAMYLCASSPLGQGDTQYFGPGTRLTVL.

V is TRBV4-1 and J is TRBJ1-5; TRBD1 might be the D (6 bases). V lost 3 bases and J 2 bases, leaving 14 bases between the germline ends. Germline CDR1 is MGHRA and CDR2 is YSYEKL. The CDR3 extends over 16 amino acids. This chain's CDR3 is CASSQDSGVGNQPQHF. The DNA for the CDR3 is TGCGCCAGCAGCCAGGATTCAGGGGTGGGCAATCAGCCCCAGCATTTT.

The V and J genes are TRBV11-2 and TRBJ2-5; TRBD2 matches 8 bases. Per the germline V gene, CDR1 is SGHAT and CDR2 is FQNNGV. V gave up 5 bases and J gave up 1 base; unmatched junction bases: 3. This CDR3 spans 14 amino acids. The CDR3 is CASSIGGGQETQYF. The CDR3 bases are TGTGCCAGCAGCATCGGGGGGGGCCAAGAGACCCAGTACTTC. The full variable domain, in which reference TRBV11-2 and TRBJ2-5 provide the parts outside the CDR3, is EAGVAQSPRYKIIEKRQSVAFWCNPISGHATLYWYQQILGQGPKLLIQFQNNGVVDDSQLPKDRFSAERLKGVDSTLKIQPAKLEDSAVYLCASSIGGGQETQYFGPGTRLLVL.

The CDR3 region is CSVETDSNQPQHF. The CDR3, as DNA: TGCAGCGTTGAGACTGACAGTAATCAGCCCCAGCATTTT. The chain employs TRBV29-1 and TRBJ1-5; D is perhaps TRBD1 (5 bases). V lost 3 bases to trimming and J lost 4 bases, with 10 bases between them. CDR1 and CDR2 from the germline V gene are SQVTM and ANQGSEA. The CDR3 sequence is 13 residues long.

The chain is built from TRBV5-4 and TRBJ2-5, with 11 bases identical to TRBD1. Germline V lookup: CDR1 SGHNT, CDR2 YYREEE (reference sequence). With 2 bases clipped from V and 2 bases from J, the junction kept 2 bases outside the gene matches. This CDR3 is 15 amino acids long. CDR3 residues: CASSFGTGGQETQYF. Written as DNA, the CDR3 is TGTGCCAGCAGCTTTGGGACAGGGGGACAAGAGACCCAGTACTTC. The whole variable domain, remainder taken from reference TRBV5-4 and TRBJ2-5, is ETGVTQSPTHLIKTRGQQVTLRCSSQSGHNTVSWYQQALGQGPQFIFQYYREEENGRGNFPPRFSGLQFPNYSSELNVNALELDDSALYLCASSFGTGGQETQYFGPGTRLLVL.

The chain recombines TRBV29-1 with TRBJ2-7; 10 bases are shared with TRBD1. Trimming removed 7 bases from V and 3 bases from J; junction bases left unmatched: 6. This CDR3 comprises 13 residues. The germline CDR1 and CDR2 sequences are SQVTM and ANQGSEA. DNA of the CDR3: TGCAGCGCCGCGACAGGGGGCGTCTACGAGCAGTACTTC. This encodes CSAATGGVYEQYF.

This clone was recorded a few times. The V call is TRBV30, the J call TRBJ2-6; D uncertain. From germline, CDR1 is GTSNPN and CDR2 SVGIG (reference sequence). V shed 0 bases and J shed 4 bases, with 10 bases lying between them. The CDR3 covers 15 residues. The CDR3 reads CAWSVPRWGANVLTF. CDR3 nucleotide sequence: TGTGCCTGGAGTGTCCCGCGTTGGGGGGCCAACGTCCTGACTTTC.

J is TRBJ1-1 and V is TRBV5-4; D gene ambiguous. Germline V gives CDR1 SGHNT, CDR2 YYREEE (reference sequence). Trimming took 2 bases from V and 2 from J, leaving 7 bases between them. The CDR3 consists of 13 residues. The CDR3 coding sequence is TGTGCCAGCAGCTTAGCCCCAAACACTGAAGCTTTCTTT. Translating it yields CASSLAPNTEAFF. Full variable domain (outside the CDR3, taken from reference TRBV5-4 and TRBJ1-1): ETGVTQSPTHLIKTRGQQVTLRCSSQSGHNTVSWYQQALGQGPQFIFQYYREEENGRGNFPPRFSGLQFPNYSSELNVNALELDDSALYLCASSLAPNTEAFFGQGTRLTVV.

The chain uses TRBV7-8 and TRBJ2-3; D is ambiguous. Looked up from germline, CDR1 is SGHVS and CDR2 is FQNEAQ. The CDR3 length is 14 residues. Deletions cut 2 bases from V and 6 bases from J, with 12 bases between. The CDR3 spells CASSLSWPWDTQYF. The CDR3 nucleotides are TGTGCCAGCAGCTTATCTTGGCCCTGGGATACGCAGTATTTT.

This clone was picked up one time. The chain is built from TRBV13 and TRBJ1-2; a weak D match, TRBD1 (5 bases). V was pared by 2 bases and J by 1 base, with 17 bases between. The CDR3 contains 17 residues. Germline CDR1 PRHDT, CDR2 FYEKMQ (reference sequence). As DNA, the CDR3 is TGTGCCAGCAGCTTATCAGGGTCTAACTTCGGTAACTATGGCTACACCTTC. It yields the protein CASSLSGSNFGNYGYTF.

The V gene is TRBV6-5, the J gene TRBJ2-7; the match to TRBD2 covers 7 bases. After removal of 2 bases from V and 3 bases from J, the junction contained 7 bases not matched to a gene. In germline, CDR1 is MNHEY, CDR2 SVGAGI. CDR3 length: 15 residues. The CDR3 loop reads CASSYGASGVYEQYF. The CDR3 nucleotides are TGTGCCAGCAGTTACGGCGCTAGCGGCGTCTACGAGCAGTACTTC.